These T cell receptor beta chains were read from a single sample in a study of blood T cell repertoires in COVID-19. Produced via immunoSEQ multiplex PCR; TCRdb's table is partial and in-frame only. The sample has some 120,000 clones, 90% seen once. Material for sequencing was peripheral blood. The receptor set was obtained from a man aged 55 to 70 with COVID-19, enrolled during active disease. The CDR3 runs from the conserved cysteine through the conserved F or W. The D gene is left open where the match is weak. A clone size is listed for some rows: how often the clone was seen (once, few, many), or a class if it is expanded.

-	-	TRBV7-8	TRBJ2-2	CASSLAVQGELFF	TGTGCCAGCAGCTTAGCGGTGCAGGGGGAGCTGTTTTTT
-	-	TRBV28	TRBJ2-5	CASSPTDRSQETQYF	TGTGCCAGCAGTCCAACCGACAGGAGCCAAGAGACCCAGTACTTC
TRBD2	-	TRBV6-5	TRBJ2-1	CASSSPGTSGREQFF	TGTGCCAGCAGTTCCCCCGGGACTAGCGGGAGAGAGCAGTTCTTC
-	-	TRBV3-1/TRBV3-2	TRBJ2-5	CASSSATQETQYF	TGTGCCAGCAGCTCAGCGACCCAAGAGACCCAGTACTTC
TRBD1	-	TRBV2	TRBJ2-1	CASSGDRDNEQFF	TGTGCCAGCAGTGGGGACAGAGACAATGAGCAGTTCTTC
-	-	TRBV12-3/TRBV12-4	TRBJ2-1	CASRPGEGNEQFF	TGTGCCAGCAGGCCAGGGGAGGGGAATGAGCAGTTCTTC
-	-	TRBV29-1	TRBJ2-7	CSVAGTLSYEQYF	TGCAGCGTTGCCGGGACTCTCAGCTACGAGCAGTACTTC
-	once	TRBV3-1/TRBV3-2	TRBJ2-7	CASSLHTYEQYF	TGTGCCAGCAGCCTTCACACCTACGAGCAGTACTTC
-	-	TRBV12-5	TRBJ2-7	CASGRDTSYEQYF	TGTGCTAGTGGTCGGGACACCTCCTACGAGCAGTACTTC
-	-	TRBV4-3	TRBJ2-7	CASSQDAGYEQYF	TGCGCCAGCAGCCAAGATGCCGGCTACGAGCAGTACTTC
TRBD1	-	TRBV7-6	TRBJ2-1	CASSLAGQGRFAEQFF	TGTGCCAGCAGCTTAGCGGGACAGGGAAGGTTTGCTGAGCAGTTCTTC
-	-	TRBV19	TRBJ1-2	CASSSYGYTF	TGTGCCAGTAGCTCCTATGGCTACACCTTC
TRBD2	-	TRBV19	TRBJ2-1	CASSTPSSGSYNEQFF	TGTGCCAGTAGTACGCCCTCTAGCGGATCATACAATGAGCAGTTCTTC
-	-	TRBV28	TRBJ2-3	CASSFGTLTQYF	TGTGCCAGCAGTTTCGGGACTCTTACGCAGTATTTT
-	-	TRBV5-4	TRBJ1-1	CASSLDVSGRTEAFF	TGTGCCAGCAGCTTAGACGTGTCGGGTCGAACTGAAGCTTTCTTT
TRBD1	-	TRBV6-5	TRBJ1-6	CASSRTGSPLHF	TGTGCCAGCAGCCGGACAGGCTCACCCCTCCACTTT
TRBD1	-	TRBV28	TRBJ2-2	CASSLNRGRTGELFF	TGTGCCAGCAGTTTAAACAGGGGTCGGACCGGGGAGCTGTTTTTT
TRBD1	-	TRBV7-9	TRBJ2-7	CASSPRTGEPYEQYF	TGTGCCAGCAGCCCCCGGACAGGGGAACCCTACGAGCAGTACTTC
-	-	TRBV9	TRBJ1-6	CASSVAQGVSPLHF	TGTGCCAGCAGCGTAGCTCAAGGGGTTTCACCCCTCCACTTT
TRBD1	-	TRBV7-6	TRBJ2-2	CASSPIIGDRAPNTGELFF	TGTGCCAGCAGCCCCATTATTGGGGACAGGGCACCGAACACCGGGGAGCTGTTTTTT
-	-	TRBV4-3	TRBJ2-3	CASSQDLPDTQYF	TGCGCCAGCAGCCAAGATCTCCCAGATACGCAGTATTTT
TRBD1	-	TRBV6-5	TRBJ1-1	CASVDRANTEAFF	TGTGCCAGCGTAGACAGGGCGAACACTGAAGCTTTCTTT